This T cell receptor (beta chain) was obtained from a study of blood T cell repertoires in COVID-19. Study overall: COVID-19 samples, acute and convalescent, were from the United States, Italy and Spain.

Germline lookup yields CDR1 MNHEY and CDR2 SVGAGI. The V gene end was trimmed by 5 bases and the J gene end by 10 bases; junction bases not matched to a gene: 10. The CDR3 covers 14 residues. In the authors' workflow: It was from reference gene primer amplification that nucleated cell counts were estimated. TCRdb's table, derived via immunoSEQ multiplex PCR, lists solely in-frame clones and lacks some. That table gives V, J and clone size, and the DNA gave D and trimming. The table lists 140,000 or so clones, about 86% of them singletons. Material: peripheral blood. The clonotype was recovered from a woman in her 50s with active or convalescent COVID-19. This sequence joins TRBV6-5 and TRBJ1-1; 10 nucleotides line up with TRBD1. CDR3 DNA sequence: TGTGCCAGCAGTCCTCGACAGGGGGCCGTTTCAGCTTTCTTT. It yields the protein CASSPRQGAVSAFF.